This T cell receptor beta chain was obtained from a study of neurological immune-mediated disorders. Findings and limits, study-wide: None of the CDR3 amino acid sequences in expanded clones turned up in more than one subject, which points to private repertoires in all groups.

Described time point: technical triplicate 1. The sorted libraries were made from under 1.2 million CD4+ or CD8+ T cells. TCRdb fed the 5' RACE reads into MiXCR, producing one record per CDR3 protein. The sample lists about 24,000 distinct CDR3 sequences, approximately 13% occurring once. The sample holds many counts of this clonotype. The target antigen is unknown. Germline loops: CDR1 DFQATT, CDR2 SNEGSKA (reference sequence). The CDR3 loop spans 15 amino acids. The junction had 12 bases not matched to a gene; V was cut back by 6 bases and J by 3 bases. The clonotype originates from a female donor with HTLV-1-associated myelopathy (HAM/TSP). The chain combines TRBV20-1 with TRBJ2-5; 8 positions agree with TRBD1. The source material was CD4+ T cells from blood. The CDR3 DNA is TGCAGTGCCGGACAGGGCACAGGGGGAGAAGAGACCCAGTACTTC. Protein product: CSAGQGTGGEETQYF.